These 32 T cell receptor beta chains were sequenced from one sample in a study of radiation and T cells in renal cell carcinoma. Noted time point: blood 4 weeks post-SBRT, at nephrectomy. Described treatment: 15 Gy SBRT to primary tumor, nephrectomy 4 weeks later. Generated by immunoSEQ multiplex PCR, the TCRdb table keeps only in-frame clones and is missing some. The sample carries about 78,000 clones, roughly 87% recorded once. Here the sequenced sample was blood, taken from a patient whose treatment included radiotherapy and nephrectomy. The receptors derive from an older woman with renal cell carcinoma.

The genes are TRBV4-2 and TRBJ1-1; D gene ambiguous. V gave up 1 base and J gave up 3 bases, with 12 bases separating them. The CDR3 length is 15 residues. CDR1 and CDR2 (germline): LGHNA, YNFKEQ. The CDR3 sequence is CASSQGLGAHTEAFF. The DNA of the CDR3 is TGTGCCAGCAGCCAAGGCTTGGGCGCTCACACTGAAGCTTTCTTT.

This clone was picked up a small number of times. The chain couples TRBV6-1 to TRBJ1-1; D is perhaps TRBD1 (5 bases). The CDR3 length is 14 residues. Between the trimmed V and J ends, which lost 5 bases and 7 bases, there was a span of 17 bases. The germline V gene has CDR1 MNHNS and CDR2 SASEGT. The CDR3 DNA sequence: TGTGCCAGCAGTCTACCCTACCAGGGCAATGAAGCTTTCTTT. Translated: CASSLPYQGNEAFF.

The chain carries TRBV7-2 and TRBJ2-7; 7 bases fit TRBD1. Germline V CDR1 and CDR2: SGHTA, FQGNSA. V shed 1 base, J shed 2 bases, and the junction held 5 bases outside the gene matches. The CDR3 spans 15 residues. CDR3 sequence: CASSLVRQGAYEQYF. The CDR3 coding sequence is TGTGCCAGCAGCTTAGTTCGTCAGGGGGCCTACGAGCAGTACTTC.

This chain's CDR3 is CASSVDGYSNQPQHF. DNA of the CDR3: TGTGCCAGCAGCGTAGACGGTTATAGCAATCAGCCCCAGCATTTT. This chain joins TRBV9 and TRBJ1-5; D gene unclear. CDR1 SGDLS and CDR2 YYNGEE come from the germline V gene. V lost 0 bases to trimming and J lost 0 bases, with 7 bases between them. This CDR3 has 15 residues.

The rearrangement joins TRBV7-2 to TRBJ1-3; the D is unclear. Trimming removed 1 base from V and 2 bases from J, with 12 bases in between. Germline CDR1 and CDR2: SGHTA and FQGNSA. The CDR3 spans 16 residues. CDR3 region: CASSLVFNGAGNTIYF. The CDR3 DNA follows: TGTGCCAGCAGCTTAGTTTTTAACGGGGCTGGAAACACCATATATTTT.

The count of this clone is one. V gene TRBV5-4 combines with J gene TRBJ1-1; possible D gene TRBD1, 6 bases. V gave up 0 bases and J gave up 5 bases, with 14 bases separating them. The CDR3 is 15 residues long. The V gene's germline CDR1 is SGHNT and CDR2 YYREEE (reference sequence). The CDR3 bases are TGTGCCAGCAGCTTGGGTCGCAGGGGACATACTGAAGCTTTCTTT. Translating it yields CASSLGRRGHTEAFF. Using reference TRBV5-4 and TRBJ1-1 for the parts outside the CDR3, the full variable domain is ETGVTQSPTHLIKTRGQQVTLRCSSQSGHNTVSWYQQALGQGPQFIFQYYREEENGRGNFPPRFSGLQFPNYSSELNVNALELDDSALYLCASSLGRRGHTEAFFGQGTRLTVV.

This chain's CDR3 is CASSWTGASNQPQHF. The DNA of the CDR3 is TGTGCCAGCAGTTGGACAGGGGCTAGCAATCAGCCCCAGCATTTT. V is TRBV28 and J is TRBJ1-5; 9 bases are shared with TRBD1. Germline lookup yields CDR1 MDHEN and CDR2 SYDVKM. The CDR3 sequence is 15 residues long. V shed 4 bases and J 0 bases; nucleotides not matched to a gene: 1. The full variable domain, its missing parts supplied by reference TRBV28 and TRBJ1-5, is DVKVTQSSRYLVKRTGEKVFLECVQDMDHENMFWYRQDPGLGLRLIYFSYDVKMKEKGDIPEGYSVSREKKERFSLILESASTNQTSMYLCASSWTGASNQPQHFGDGTRLSIL.

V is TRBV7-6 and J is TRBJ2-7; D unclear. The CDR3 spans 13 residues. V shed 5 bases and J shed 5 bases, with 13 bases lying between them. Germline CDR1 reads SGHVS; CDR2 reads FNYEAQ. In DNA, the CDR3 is TGTGCCAGCAGCCCGTGGCCAGCAGACGAGCAGTACTTC. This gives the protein CASSPWPADEQYF.

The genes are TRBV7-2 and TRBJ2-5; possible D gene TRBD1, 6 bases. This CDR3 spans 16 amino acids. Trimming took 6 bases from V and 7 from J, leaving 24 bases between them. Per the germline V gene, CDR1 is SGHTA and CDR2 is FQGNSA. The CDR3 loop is CASSLGGQGQARTQYF. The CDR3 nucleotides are TGTGCCAGCAGTCTAGGAGGCCAGGGGCAGGCCCGGACCCAGTACTTC.

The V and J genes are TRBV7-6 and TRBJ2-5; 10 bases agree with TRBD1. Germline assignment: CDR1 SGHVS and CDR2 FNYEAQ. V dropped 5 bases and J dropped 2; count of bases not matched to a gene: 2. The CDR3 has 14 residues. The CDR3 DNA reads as TGTGCCAGCAGCAAGGACAGGGGGCAAGAGACCCAGTACTTC. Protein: CASSKDRGQETQYF.

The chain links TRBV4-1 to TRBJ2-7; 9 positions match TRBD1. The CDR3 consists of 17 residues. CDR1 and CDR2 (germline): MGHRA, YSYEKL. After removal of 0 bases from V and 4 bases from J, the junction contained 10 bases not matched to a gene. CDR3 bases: TGCGCCAGCAGCCAAGAGTTTCGGACAGGGGTCCCTTACGAGCAGTACTTC. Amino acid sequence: CASSQEFRTGVPYEQYF.

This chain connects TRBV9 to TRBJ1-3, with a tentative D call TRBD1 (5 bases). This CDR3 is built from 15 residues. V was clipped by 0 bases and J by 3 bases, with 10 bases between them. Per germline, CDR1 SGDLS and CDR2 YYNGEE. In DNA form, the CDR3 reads TGTGCCAGCAGCGTAGGTTCAGGGAGTGGAAACACCATATATTTT. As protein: CASSVGSGSGNTIYF. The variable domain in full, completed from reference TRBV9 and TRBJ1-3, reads DSGVTQTPKHLITATGQRVTLRCSPRSGDLSVYWYQQSLDQGLQFLIQYYNGEERAKGNILERFSAQQFPDLHSELNLSSLELGDSALYFCASSVGSGSGNTIYFGEGSWLTVV.

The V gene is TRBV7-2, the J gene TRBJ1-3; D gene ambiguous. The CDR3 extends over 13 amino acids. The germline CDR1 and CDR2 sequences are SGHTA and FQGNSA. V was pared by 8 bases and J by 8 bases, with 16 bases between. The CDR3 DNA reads TGTGCCAGCGCGCTCACTTCCAGAGACACCATATATTTT. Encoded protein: CASALTSRDTIYF.

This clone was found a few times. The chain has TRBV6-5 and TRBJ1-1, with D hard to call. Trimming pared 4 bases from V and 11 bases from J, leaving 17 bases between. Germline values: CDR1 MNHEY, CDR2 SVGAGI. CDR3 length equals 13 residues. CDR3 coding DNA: TGTGCCAGCAGTTCCCTGAGCACCCGGGTGGCTTTCTTT. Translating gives CASSSLSTRVAFF.

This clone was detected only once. The DNA of the CDR3 is TGTGCCAGCAGTCCCACATCAACAGGAACCTATGGCTACACCTTC. Encoded protein: CASSPTSTGTYGYTF. The chain uses TRBV7-6 and TRBJ1-2, with TRBD1 as a possible D gene (5 bases). The CDR3 contains 15 residues. Trimming stripped 6 bases from V and 4 bases from J, with 18 bases between. Germline loops: CDR1 SGHVS, CDR2 FNYEAQ.

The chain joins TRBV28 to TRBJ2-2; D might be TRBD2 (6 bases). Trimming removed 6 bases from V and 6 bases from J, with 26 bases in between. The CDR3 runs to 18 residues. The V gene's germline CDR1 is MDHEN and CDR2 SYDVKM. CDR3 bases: TGTGCCAGCAGCACTATGGGGACCTCGGGGGTCTGGGCCGGGGAGCTGTTTTTT. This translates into CASSTMGTSGVWAGELFF.

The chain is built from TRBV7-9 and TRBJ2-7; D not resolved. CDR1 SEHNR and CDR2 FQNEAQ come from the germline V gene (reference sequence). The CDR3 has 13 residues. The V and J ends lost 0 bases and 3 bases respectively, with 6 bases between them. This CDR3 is CASSLAGNYEQYF. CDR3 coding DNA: TGTGCCAGCAGCTTAGCAGGGAACTACGAGCAGTACTTC.

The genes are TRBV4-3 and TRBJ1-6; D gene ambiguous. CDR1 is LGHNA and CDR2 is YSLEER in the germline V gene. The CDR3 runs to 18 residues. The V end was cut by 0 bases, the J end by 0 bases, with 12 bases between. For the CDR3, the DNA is TGCGCCAGCAGCCAAGATGAGTTTACGAGCTCCTATAATTCACCCCTCCACTTT. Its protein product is CASSQDEFTSSYNSPLHF.

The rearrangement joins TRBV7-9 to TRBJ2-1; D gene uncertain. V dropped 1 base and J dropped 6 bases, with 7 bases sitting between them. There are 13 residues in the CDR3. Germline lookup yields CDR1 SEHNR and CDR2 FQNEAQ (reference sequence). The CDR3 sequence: CASSLVQANEQFF. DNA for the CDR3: TGTGCCAGCAGCTTAGTTCAGGCCAATGAGCAGTTCTTC.

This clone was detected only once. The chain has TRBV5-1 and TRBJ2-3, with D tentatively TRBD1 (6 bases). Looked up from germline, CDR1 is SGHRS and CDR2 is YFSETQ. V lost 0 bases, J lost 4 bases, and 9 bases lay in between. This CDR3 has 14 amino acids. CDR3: CASSLGAGADTQYF. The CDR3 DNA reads TGCGCCAGCAGCTTGGGGGCAGGGGCAGATACGCAGTATTTT.

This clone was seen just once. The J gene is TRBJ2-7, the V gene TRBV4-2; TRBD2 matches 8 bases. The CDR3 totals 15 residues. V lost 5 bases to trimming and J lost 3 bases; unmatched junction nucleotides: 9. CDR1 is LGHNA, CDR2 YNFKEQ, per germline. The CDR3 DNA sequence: TGTGCCAGCAGCTCTAGCGGGCGAGACCACTACGAGCAGTACTTC. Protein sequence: CASSSSGRDHYEQYF.

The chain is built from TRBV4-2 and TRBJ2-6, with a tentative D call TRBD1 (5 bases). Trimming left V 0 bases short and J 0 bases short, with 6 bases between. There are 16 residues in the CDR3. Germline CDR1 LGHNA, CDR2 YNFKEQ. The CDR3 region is CASSQDRGSGANVLTF. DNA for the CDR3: TGTGCCAGCAGCCAAGATAGGGGCTCTGGGGCCAACGTCCTGACTTTC.

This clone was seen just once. The CDR3 DNA reads TGTGCCAGCAGCTTGGAGGACCTGCAAAGGCAGCCCCAGCATTTT. Residues: CASSLEDLQRQPQHF. The genes are TRBV5-4 and TRBJ1-5; D uncertain. Per germline, CDR1 SGHNT and CDR2 YYREEE (reference sequence). The V and J ends lost 0 bases and 7 bases respectively, with 14 bases between them. CDR3 length: 15 residues.

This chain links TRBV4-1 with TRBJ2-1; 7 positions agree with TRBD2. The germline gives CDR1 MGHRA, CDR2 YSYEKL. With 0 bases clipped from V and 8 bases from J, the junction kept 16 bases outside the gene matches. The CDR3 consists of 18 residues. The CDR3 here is CASSQDRGGSAGVHEQFF. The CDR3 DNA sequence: TGCGCCAGCAGCCAAGATCGGGGAGGGTCGGCGGGGGTCCATGAGCAGTTCTTC.

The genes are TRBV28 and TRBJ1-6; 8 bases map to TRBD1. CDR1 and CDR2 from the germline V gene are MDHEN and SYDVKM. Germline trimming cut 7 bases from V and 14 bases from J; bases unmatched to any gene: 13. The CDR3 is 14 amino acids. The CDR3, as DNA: TGTGCCAGCACTACAGGGGGGCAGATAGGTACCCTCCACTTT. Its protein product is CASTTGGQIGTLHF.

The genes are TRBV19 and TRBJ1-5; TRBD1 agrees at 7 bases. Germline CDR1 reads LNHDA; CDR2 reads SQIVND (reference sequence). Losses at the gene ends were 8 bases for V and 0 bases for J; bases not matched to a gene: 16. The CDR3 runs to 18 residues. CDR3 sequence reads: CASDQGIGTENSNQPQHF. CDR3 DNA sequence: TGTGCCAGTGACCAGGGTATAGGGACAGAAAATAGCAATCAGCCCCAGCATTTT.

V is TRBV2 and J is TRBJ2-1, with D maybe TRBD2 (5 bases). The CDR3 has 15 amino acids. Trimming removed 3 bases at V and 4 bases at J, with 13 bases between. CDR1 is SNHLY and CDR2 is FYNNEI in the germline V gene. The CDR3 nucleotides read TGTGCCAGCAGTGATCGGGGAGTAGGGTACAATGAGCAGTTCTTC. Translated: CASSDRGVGYNEQFF.

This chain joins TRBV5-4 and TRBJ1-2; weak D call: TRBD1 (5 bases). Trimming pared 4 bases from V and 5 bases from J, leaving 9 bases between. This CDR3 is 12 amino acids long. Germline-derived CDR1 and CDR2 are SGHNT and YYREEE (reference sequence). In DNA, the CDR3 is TGTGCCAGCAGCACAAGACAGTATGGCTACACCTTC. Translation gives CASSTRQYGYTF.

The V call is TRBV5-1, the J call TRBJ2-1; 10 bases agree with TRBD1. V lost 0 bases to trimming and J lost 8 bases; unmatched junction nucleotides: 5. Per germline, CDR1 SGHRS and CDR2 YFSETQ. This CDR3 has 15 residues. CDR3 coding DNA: TGCGCCAGCAGCTTGGGGGACAGGGGAGGAGATGAGCAGTTCTTC. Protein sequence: CASSLGDRGGDEQFF.

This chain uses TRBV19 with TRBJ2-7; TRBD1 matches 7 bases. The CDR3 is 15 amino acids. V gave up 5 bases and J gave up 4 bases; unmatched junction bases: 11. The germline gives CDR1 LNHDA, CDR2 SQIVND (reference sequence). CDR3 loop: CASSDNRGPFYEQYF. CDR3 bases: TGTGCCAGTAGTGACAACAGGGGCCCCTTTTACGAGCAGTACTTC. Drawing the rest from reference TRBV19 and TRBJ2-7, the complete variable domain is DGGITQSPKYLFRKEGQNVTLSCEQNLNHDAMYWYRQDPGQGLRLIYYSQIVNDFQKGDIAEGYSVSREKKESFPLTVTSAQKNPTAFYLCASSDNRGPFYEQYFGPGTRLTVT.

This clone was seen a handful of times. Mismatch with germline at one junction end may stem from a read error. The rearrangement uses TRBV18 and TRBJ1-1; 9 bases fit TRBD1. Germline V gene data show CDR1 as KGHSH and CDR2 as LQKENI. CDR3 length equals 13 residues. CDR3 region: CASSGQGNAEAFF. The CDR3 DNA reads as TGTGCCAGCTCAGGACAGGGGAACGCTGAAGCTTTCTTT.

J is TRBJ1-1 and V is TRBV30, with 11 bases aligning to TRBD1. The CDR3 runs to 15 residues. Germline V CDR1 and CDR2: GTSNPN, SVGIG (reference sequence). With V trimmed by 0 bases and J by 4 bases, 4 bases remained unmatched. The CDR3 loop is CAWSVRGTGGTEAFF. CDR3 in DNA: TGTGCCTGGAGTGTTAGAGGGACAGGGGGCACTGAAGCTTTCTTT.